Each of the 7 T cell receptor beta chains below was sequenced from the same sample in a study of blood T cell repertoires in COVID-19. The repertoire was sequenced with immunoSEQ multiplex PCR; TCRdb's copy has only in-frame clones and lacks some. In the table there are around 370,000 clones, around 90% of which are singletons. Sequenced input: PBMCs or T cells enriched from blood (not recorded which). All receptors derive from a woman younger than 35 who had recovered from COVID-19.

The V and J genes are TRBV10-2 and TRBJ2-3; unclear D gene. This CDR3 comprises 11 residues. The germline gives CDR1 WSHSY, CDR2 SAAADI. Between the trimmed V and J ends, which lost 9 bases and 4 bases, there was a span of 8 bases. The CDR3: CASSFADTQYF. CDR3 nucleotide sequence: TGCGCCAGTAGCTTCGCAGATACGCAGTATTTT.

The chain employs TRBV6-5 and TRBJ2-3; possible D gene TRBD2, 6 bases. Germline V gene data show CDR1 as MNHEY and CDR2 as SVGAGI. The V gene lost 7 bases and the J gene lost 2 bases, with 10 bases spanning the gap. This CDR3 is built from 13 residues. CDR3 protein: CASTGVPTDTQYF. The CDR3 DNA reads TGTGCCAGCACGGGGGTACCCACAGATACGCAGTATTTT.

This chain joins TRBV7-9 and TRBJ1-1; 9 bases are shared with TRBD1. V dropped 5 bases and J dropped 4; count of bases not matched to a gene: 5. The CDR3 spans 14 residues. Germline lookup yields CDR1 SEHNR and CDR2 FQNEAQ (reference sequence). CDR3 sequence: CASSRLGQGTEAFF. The DNA of the CDR3 is TGTGCCAGCAGCCGTCTGGGACAGGGCACTGAAGCTTTCTTT.

This clone was picked up one time. The V call is TRBV5-1, the J call TRBJ1-1, with TRBD1 matching 7 bases. This CDR3 is built from 18 residues. The V segment lost 4 bases and the J segment 2 bases; nucleotides outside the gene matches: 17. The germline gives CDR1 SGHRS, CDR2 YFSETQ. CDR3 protein: CASSPLPFSGTANTEAFF. CDR3 sequence (DNA): TGCGCCAGCAGCCCCCTCCCATTCTCCGGGACAGCCAACACTGAAGCTTTCTTT.

The V gene is TRBV29-1, the J gene TRBJ2-1, with TRBD1 as a possible D gene (6 bases). The ends were cut back, 0 bases at V and 6 bases at J, with 12 bases in the middle. Looked up from germline, CDR1 is SQVTM and CDR2 is ANQGSEA. This CDR3 is 14 amino acids long. The CDR3 region is CSVEDPSRGNEQFF. The CDR3 DNA is TGCAGCGTTGAAGATCCGTCCAGGGGCAATGAGCAGTTCTTC.

This rearrangement joins TRBV19 to TRBJ1-5; D is possibly TRBD1 (5 bases). This CDR3 comprises 15 residues. V lost 3 bases to trimming and J lost 4 bases, with 13 bases between them. From germline, CDR1 is LNHDA and CDR2 SQIVND (reference sequence). The CDR3 bases are TGTGCCAGTAGTATGAGCGGGGCCGGGAATCAGCCCCAGCATTTT. Protein sequence: CASSMSGAGNQPQHF.

This chain links TRBV7-9 with TRBJ2-2; tentative D call: TRBD2 (5 bases). The CDR3 runs to 12 residues. The V end lost 10 bases, the J end lost 2 bases, and 8 bases lay between the germline ends. Germline V gives CDR1 SEHNR, CDR2 FQNEAQ (reference sequence). Written as DNA, the CDR3 is TGTGCCAAGGAGGCTAACACCGGGGAGCTGTTTTTT. As protein: CAKEANTGELFF.